The following is a T cell receptor beta chain sequence with its context. As yet, its antigen is unknown. V gave up 4 bases and J gave up 5 bases, with 18 bases separating them. From germline, CDR1 is LGHDT and CDR2 YNNKEL (reference sequence). The CDR3 spans 15 residues. The sample originates from a study of T cell repertoires in cytomegalovirus infection. Study as a whole: It can be stated that public TCR beta signatures indicated CMV infection as well as a matching HLA type. Broader study findings: Cumulative public TCR beta family frequency identified carriers of CMV plus the relevant HLA. The study found HLA-C-restricted CMV-specific TCR beta clonotypes dominating the ex vivo response.

TCRdb re-derived calls from the reads in MiXCR, one entry per CDR3 protein. The data hold more than 250,000 distinct CDR3 sequences, with roughly 13% observed a single time. Sequencing used PBMCs. This receptor was obtained from a human donor in good health (CMV status not recorded). Some clones in this sample may be carry-over from other donors' samples. The chain joins TRBV3-1 to TRBJ2-7, with a tentative D call TRBD2 (7 bases). CDR3 DNA: TGTGCCAGCAGCCTTACTGGGGGGGCGGGCCACGAGCAGTACTTC. Translating gives CASSLTGGAGHEQYF.